One TCR beta chain is described in this entry. Antigen: not known. The data were taken from a study of T-cell reconstitution after alpha-beta-depleted transplantation in children. The CDR3 has 17 amino acids. V dropped 7 bases and J dropped 5 bases, with 23 bases sitting between them. Germline assignment: CDR1 SEHNR and CDR2 FQNEAQ (reference sequence). Preparation of the TCRbeta library used unique molecular identifiers. Each CDR3 protein gets one entry after TCRdb re-called the PCR reads with MiXCR. Of 450,000 to 550,000 distinct CDR3 sequences in the sample, over 9.5% were seen once. Overall study findings and caveats: For some patients, TCRbeta diversity was high at day 60 because of recipient T cells and thymic progenitors that survived. Several hundred graft clones that had expanded were reportedly the source of alpha-beta T cells about two months after transplant. From newly produced T cells came most of the T-cell counts and diversity one year after transplant.

This rearrangement joins TRBV7-9 to TRBJ1-4; the D gene is possibly TRBD1 (6 bases). The source was PBMCs, mostly from graft donor cells, collected 180 days after TCRalphabeta/CD19-depleted stem cell transplant. This receptor was obtained from a female patient between 2 and 15 years old who had a stem cell transplant for aplastic anemia, so the T cells may come from the graft donor. The CDR3 DNA is TGTGCCAGCACCAACGGGAACGACGGACAGATCAATGAAAAACTGTTTTTT. Amino acids: CASTNGNDGQINEKLFF. Filled out from reference TRBV7-9 and TRBJ1-4, the complete variable domain reads DTGVSQNPRHKITKRGQNVTFRCDPISEHNRLYWYRQTLGQGPEFLTYFQNEAQLEKSRLLSDRFSAERPKGSFSTLEIQRTEQGDSAMYLCASTNGNDGQINEKLFFGSGTQLSVL.